This T cell receptor beta chain was identified in a study of T cell changes during pregnancy in multiple sclerosis. This CDR3 contains 14 residues. Per germline, CDR1 MNHNS and CDR2 SASEGT. V lost 5 bases to trimming and J lost 2 bases, with 13 bases between them. The repertoire was sequenced with immunoSEQ multiplex PCR; TCRdb's copy has only in-frame clones and lacks some. The sample carries tens of thousands of clones, around 93% recorded once. The sequencing used peripheral blood, collected before pregnancy. The source is a female donor with multiple sclerosis, enrolled in a pregnancy study. This chain links TRBV6-1 with TRBJ2-7; maybe TRBD1 (6 bases). The CDR3 loop is CASSFHGTTYEQYF. CDR3 nucleotide sequence: TGTGCCAGCAGTTTCCACGGGACAACCTACGAGCAGTACTTC.